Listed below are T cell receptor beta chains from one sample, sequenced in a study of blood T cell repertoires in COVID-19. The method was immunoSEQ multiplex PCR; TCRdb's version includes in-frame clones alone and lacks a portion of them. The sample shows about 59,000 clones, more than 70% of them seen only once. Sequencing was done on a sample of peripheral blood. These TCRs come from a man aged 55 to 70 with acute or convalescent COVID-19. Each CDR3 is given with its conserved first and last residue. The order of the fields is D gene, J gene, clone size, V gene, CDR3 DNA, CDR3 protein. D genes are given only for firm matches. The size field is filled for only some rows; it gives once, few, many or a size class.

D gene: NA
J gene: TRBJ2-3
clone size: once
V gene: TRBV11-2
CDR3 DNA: TGTGCCAGCGGGGGCCAGAGTACGCAGTATTTT
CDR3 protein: CASGGQSTQYF

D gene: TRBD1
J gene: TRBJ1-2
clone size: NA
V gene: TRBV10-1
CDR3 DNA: TGCGCCAGCAGCTCGGGACAGGGGGCCTACGGCTACACCTTC
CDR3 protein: CASSSGQGAYGYTF

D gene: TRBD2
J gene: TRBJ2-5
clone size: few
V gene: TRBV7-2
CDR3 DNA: TGTGCCAGCAGCCCGAGGCGACTAGCGGGGGTAGAGACCCAGTACTTC
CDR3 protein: CASSPRRLAGVETQYF

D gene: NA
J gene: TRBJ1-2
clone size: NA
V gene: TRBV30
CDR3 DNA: TGTGCCTGGCAGTTTAACTATGGCTACACCTTC
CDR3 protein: CAWQFNYGYTF

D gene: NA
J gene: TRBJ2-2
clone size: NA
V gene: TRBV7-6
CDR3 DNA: TGTGCCAGCAGCTTAGCTCCGCTACCGAACACCGGGGAGCTGTTTTTT
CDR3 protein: CASSLAPLPNTGELFF

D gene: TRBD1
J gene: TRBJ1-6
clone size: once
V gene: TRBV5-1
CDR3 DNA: TGCGCCAGCTCCGAGGAGGGGGCAGGACCCCTCCACTTT
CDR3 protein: CASSEEGAGPLHF

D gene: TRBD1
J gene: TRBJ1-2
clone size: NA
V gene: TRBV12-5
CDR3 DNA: TGTGCTAGTGCCGGGGACAGGCGATTTAACTATGGCTACACCTTC
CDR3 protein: CASAGDRRFNYGYTF

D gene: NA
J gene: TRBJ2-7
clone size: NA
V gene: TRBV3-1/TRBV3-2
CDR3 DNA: TGTGCCAGCAGCCAAGATCGTCGGGGGAACTACGAGCAGTACTTC
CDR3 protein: CASSQDRRGNYEQYF

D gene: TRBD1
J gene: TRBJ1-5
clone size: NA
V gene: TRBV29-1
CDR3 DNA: TGCAGCGTTCGAGAGGGGGCCCTCAATCAGCCCCAGCATTTT
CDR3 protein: CSVREGALNQPQHF

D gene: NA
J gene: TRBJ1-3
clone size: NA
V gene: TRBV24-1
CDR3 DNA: TGTGCCACCAGTGCCCAGGGATCTGGAAACACCATATATTTT
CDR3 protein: CATSAQGSGNTIYF

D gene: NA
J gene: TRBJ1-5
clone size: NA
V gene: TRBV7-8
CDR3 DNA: TGTGCCAGCAGCCTCCGGTCCGGGGTGAGCCAGCCCCAGCATTTT
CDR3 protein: CASSLRSGVSQPQHF

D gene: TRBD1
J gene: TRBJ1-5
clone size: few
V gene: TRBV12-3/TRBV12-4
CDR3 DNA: TGTGCCAGCAGTCCCGACAGGGACCGACCCCAGCATTTT
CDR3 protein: CASSPDRDRPQHF

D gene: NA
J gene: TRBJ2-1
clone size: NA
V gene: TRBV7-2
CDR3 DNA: TGTGCCAGCAGCTTAGGCCAGGTTAATGAGCAGTTCTTC
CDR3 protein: CASSLGQVNEQFF

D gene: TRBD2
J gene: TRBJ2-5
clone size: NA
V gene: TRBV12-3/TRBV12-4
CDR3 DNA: TGTGCCAGCAGCAAACTAGCGGAAGAGACCCAGTACTTC
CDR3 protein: CASSKLAEETQYF

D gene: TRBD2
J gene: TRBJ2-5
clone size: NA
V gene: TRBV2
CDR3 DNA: TGTGCCAGCAGTGGGACTAGCGGGGGGTTAGAGACCCAGTACTTC
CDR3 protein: CASSGTSGGLETQYF

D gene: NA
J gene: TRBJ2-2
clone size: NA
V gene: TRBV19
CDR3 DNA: TGTGCCAGTACCGCGGGATCCGTGACCACCGGGGAGCTGTTTTTT
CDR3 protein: CASTAGSVTTGELFF

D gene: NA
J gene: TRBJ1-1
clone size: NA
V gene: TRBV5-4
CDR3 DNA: TGTGCCAGCAGCTTAGGTGGGCGAACGGCCACTGAAGCTTTCTTT
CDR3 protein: CASSLGGRTATEAFF

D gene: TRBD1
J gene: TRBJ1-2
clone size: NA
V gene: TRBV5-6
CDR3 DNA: TGTGCCAGCAGCTTATGGACAGGGACTAACTATGGCTACACCTTC
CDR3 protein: CASSLWTGTNYGYTF

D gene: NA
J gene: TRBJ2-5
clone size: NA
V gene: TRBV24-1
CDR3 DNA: TGTGCCACCAGTGATCCTGACAAGTACCAAGAGACCCAGTACTTC
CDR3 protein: CATSDPDKYQETQYF

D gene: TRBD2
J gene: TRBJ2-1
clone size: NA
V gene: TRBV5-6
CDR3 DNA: TGTGCCAGCAGCTCCTTTAGCGGGGACTACAATGAGCAGTTCTTC
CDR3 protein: CASSSFSGDYNEQFF

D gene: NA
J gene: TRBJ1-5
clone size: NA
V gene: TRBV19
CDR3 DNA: TGTGCCAGTAGTATGGGGGGAGGGCAGCCCCAGCATTTT
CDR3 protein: CASSMGGGQPQHF

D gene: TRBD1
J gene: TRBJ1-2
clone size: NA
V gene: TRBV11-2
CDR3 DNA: TGTGCCAGCAGCTTAGGGGACAGGGCGAATGGCTACACCTTC
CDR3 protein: CASSLGDRANGYTF

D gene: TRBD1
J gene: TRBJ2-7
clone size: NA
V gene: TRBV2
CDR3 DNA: TGTGCCAGCAGTGAGAGGACAGGCGCTGTCTACGAGCAGTACTTC
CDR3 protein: CASSERTGAVYEQYF

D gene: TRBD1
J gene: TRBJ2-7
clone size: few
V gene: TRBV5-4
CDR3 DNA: TGTGCCAGCAGCTCGTATAAACAGGGGGCCCACGAGCAGTACTTC
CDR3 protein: CASSSYKQGAHEQYF

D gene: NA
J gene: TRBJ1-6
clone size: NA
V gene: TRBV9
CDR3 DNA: TGTGCCAGCAGCGTAGCTGAGGGAGGTTCACCCCTCCACTTT
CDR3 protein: CASSVAEGGSPLHF

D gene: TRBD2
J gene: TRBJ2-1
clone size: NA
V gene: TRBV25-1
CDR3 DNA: TGTGCCAGCAGCTCTAAGATAGCGGGGATCTCCTACAATGAGCAGTTCTTC
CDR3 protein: CASSSKIAGISYNEQFF

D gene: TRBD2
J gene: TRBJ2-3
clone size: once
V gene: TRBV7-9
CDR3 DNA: TGTGCCAGCAGCTCGACTAGCGGGGGCATTGGGGATACGCAGTATTTT
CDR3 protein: CASSSTSGGIGDTQYF

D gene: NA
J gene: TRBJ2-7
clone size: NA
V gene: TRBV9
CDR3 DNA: TGTGCCAGCAGCTCCGGGCCCGGGGGTTCCTACGAGCAGTACTTC
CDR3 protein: CASSSGPGGSYEQYF

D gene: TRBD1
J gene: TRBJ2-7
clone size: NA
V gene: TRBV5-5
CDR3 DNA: TGTGCCAGCAGCCCCGGACCTACAGGGGGCCGAAGCTACGAGCAGTACTTC
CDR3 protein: CASSPGPTGGRSYEQYF

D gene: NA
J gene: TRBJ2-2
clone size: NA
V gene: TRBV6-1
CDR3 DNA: TGTGCCAGCAGTGAACTTAGGAACACCGGGGAGCTGTTTTTT
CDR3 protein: CASSELRNTGELFF

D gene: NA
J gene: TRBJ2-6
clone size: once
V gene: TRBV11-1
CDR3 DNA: TGTGCCAGCAGCCCTAGTGCCCCGGGTGTCAACGTCCTGACTTTC
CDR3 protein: CASSPSAPGVNVLTF

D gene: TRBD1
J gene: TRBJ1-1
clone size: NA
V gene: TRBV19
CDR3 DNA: TGTGCCAGTAGTGGACAGGGGCGGAACACTGAAGCTTTCTTT
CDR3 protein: CASSGQGRNTEAFF

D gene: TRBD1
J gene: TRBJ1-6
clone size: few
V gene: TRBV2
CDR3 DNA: TGTGCCAGCAGTAATAAACAGGGGCTTTCCTATAATTCACCCCTCCACTTT
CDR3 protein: CASSNKQGLSYNSPLHF

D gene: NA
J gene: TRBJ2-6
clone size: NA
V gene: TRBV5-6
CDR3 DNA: TGTGCCAGCAGCAGACAGGCCCTAACCTCTGGGGCCAACGTCCTGACTTTC
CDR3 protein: CASSRQALTSGANVLTF

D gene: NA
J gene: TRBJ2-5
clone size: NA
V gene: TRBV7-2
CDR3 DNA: TGTGCCAGCAGCCCCGGTGGGGGAGGCCAAGAGACCCAGTACTTC
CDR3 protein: CASSPGGGGQETQYF